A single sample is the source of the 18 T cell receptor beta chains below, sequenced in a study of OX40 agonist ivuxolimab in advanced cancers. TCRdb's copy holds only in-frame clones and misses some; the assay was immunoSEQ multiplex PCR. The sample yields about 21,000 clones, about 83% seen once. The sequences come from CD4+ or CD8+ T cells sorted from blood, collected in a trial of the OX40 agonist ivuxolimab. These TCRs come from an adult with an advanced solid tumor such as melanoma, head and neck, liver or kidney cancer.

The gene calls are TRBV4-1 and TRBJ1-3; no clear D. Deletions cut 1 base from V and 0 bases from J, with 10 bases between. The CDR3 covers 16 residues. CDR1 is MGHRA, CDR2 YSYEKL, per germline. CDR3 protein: CASSQAGLHSGNTIYF. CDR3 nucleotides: TGCGCCAGCAGCCAAGCCGGGCTACACTCTGGAAACACCATATATTTT.

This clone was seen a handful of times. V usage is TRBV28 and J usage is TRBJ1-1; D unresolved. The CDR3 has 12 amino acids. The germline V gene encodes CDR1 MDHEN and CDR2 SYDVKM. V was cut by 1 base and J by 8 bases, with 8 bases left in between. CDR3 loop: CASSLSGGEAFF. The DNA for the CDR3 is TGTGCCAGCAGTTTATCCGGAGGAGAAGCTTTCTTT.

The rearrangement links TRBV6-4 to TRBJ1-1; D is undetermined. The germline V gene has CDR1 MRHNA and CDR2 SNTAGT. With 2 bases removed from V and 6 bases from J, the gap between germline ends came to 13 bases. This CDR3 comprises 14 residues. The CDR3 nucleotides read TGTGCCAGCAGTGACCGTCGGGGTCAAGCTGAAGCTTTCTTT. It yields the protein CASSDRRGQAEAFF.

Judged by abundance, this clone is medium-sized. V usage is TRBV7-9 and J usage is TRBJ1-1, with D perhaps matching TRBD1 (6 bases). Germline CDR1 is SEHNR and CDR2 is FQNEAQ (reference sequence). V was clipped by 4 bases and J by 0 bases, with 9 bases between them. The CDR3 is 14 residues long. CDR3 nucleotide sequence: TGTGCCAGCAGCTGGGGGGGCCTGAACACTGAAGCTTTCTTT. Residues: CASSWGGLNTEAFF.

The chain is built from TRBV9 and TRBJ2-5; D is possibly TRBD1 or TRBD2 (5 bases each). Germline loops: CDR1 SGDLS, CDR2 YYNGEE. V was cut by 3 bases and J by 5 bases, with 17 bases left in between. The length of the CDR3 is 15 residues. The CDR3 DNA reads TGTGCCAGCAGCGCCGATCAGGGCGGCGGGGAGACCCAGTACTTC. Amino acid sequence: CASSADQGGGETQYF.

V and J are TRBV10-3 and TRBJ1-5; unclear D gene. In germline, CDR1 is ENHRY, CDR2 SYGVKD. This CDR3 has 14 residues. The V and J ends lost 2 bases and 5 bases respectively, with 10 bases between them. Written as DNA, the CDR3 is TGTGCCATCAGTGAGGAGGAGAGCTATCAGCCCCAGCATTTT. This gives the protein CAISEEESYQPQHF.

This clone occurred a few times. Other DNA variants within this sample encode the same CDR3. DNA for the CDR3: TGCGCCAGCATGGTCGGATCCTACAATGAGCAGTTCTTC. Encoded protein: CASMVGSYNEQFF. This chain uses TRBV5-1 with TRBJ2-1, with D unresolved. Germline V gene sequence: CDR1 SGHRS, CDR2 YFSETQ. V was pared by 6 bases and J by 1 base, with 8 bases between. CDR3 length: 13 amino acids.

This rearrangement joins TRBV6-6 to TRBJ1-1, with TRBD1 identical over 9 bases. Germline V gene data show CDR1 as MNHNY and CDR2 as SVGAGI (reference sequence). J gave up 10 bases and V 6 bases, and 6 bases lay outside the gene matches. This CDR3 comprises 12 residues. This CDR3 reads CASSLDRGVAFF. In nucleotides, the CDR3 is TGTGCCAGCAGCCTGGACAGGGGAGTAGCTTTCTTT.

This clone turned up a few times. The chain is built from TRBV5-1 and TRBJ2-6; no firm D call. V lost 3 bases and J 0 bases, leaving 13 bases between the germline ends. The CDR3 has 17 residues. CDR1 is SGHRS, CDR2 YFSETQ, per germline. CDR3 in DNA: TGCGCCAGCAGCTCGAGTTTGGCACTCTCTGGGGCCAACGTCCTGACTTTC. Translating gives CASSSSLALSGANVLTF. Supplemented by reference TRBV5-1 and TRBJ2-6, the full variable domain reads KAGVTQTPRYLIKTRGQQVTLSCSPISGHRSVSWYQQTPGQGLQFLFEYFSETQRNKGNFPGRFSGRQFSNSRSEMNVSTLELGDSALYLCASSSSLALSGANVLTFGAGSRLTVL.

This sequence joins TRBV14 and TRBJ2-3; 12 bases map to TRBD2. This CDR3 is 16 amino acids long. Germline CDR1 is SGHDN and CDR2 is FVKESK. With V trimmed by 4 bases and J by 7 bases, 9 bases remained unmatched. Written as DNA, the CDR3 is TGTGCCAGCAGCCCCCGCCTAGCGGGAGGGGCCAATACGCAGTATTTT. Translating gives CASSPRLAGGANTQYF.

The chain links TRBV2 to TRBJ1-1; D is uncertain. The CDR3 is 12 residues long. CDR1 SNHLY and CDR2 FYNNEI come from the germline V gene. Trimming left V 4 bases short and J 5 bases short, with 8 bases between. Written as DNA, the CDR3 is TGTGCCAGCAGTGCGGGGTTTACTGAAGCTTTCTTT. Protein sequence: CASSAGFTEAFF.

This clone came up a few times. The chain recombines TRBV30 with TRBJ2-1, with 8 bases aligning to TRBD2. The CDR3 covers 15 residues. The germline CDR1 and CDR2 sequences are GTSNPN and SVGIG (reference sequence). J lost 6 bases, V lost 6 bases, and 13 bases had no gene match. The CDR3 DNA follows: TGTGCCTGCAACGAACTCGCGGGGGGCCCCAATGAGCAGTTCTTC. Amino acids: CACNELAGGPNEQFF.

CDR3: CASRLQGIGGELFF. The CDR3 DNA reads TGCGCCAGCCGATTACAGGGGATCGGCGGGGAGCTGTTTTTT. The V and J genes are TRBV5-1 and TRBJ2-2; TRBD1 matches at 7 bases. V dropped 7 bases and J dropped 7; count of bases not matched to a gene: 10. The CDR3 length is 14 residues. Germline V CDR1 and CDR2: SGHRS, YFSETQ.

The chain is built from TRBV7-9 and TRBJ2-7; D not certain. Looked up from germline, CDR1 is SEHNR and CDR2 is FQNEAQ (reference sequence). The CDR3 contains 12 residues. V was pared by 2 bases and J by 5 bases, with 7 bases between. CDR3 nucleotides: TGTGCCAGCAGCTTAAGTAGGAACGAGCAGTACTTC. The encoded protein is CASSLSRNEQYF.

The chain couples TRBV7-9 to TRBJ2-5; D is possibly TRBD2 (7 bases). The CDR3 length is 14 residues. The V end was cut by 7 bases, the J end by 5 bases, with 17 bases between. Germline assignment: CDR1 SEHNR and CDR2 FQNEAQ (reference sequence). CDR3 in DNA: TGTGCCAGCACCCCCTATGGGGGGGCGGAGACCCAGTACTTC. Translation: CASTPYGGAETQYF.

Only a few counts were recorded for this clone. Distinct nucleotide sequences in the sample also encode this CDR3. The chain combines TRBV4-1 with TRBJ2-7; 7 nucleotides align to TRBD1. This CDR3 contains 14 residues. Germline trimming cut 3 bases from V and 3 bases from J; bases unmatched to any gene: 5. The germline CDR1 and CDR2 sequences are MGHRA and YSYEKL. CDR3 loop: CASSQRTGVYEQYF. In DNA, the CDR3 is TGCGCCAGCAGCCAGAGGACAGGCGTCTACGAGCAGTACTTC.

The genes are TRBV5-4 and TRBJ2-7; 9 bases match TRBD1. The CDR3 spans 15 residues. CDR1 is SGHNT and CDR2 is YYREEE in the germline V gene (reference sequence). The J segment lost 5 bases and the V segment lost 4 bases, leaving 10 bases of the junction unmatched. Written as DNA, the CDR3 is TGTGCCAGCAGCCGCGGGACAGGGACGTTGGACGAGCAGTACTTC. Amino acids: CASSRGTGTLDEQYF.

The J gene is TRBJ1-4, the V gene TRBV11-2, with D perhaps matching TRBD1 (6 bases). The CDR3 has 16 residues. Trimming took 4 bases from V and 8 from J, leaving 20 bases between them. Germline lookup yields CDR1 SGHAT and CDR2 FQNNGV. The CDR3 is CASSSPMGEGGEKLFF. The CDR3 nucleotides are TGTGCCAGCAGCTCCCCAATGGGGGAGGGGGGGGAAAAACTGTTTTTT.